Many counts were recorded for the clone carrying this T cell receptor beta chain. The antigen is unknown. Hyperthyroidism of Graves' type that showed no ophthalmopathy progression within 18 months was stable. This sample stems from a study of T cells in Graves' hyperthyroidism and ophthalmopathy. The overall study: The authors collected peripheral blood at initial diagnosis, before any treatment. Findings of the study overall: Ophthalmopathy and stable hyperthyroidism were told apart by a 13 V-J model. Before onset, ophthalmopathy was predicted by the model a median roughly 6.8 months earlier.

V dropped 1 base and J dropped 5 bases, with 7 bases sitting between them. This CDR3 is built from 13 residues. Germline values: CDR1 SNHLY, CDR2 FYNNEI. From RNA transcripts, TCR beta CDR3 regions were amplified. The primer set for the first-round RT-PCR of the TCR CDR3 was HTBI. MiXCR, run by TCRdb on the multiplex PCR reads, gives a single entry per CDR3 protein. The data hold approximately 640,000 distinct CDR3 sequences, with around 16% observed a single time. The sequence was obtained from a woman aged 25 to 39 with Graves' hyperthyroidism. Source material: blood. The gene calls are TRBV2 and TRBJ2-3, with D perhaps given as TRBD1 or TRBD2 (5 bases each). In DNA form, the CDR3 reads TGTGCCAGCAGTGAAGAGGGGAGAGATACGCAGTATTTT. The encoded protein is CASSEEGRDTQYF. Supplemented by reference TRBV2 and TRBJ2-3, the full variable domain reads EPEVTQTPSHQVTQMGQEVILRCVPISNHLYFYWYRQILGQKVEFLVSFYNNEISEKSEIFDDQFSVERPDGSNFTLKIRSTKLEDSAMYFCASSEEGRDTQYFGPGTRLTVL.